Given below is one T cell receptor beta chain in context. Its specificity is not known. This specimen comes from a study of cytomegalovirus exposure and HLA in healthy donors. General study results and limits: TCR beta sequences reportedly predicted most subjects' HLA-A and HLA-B alleles accurately. Further analysis, carried out later, found HLA-associated TCR beta chains more clonally expanded than equally common other chains.

The PCR had 60 Vbeta and 13 Jbeta primers. Some clones are missing from TCRdb's copy, which holds only in-frame ones; the method was immunoSEQ multiplex PCR. The profile shows around 130,000 clones, about 74% of them singletons. The sequence came from a woman aged 45-65 years in good health and CMV-seropositive. Sequencing used PBMCs.

Here the CDR3 reads CASSLAGPNEQYF. The CDR3 DNA sequence: TGCGCCAGCAGCTTGGCAGGGCCAAACGAGCAGTACTTC. The genes are TRBV5-1 and TRBJ2-7, with D possibly matching TRBD1 (5 bases). This CDR3 region has 13 residues. Trimming pared 0 bases from V and 5 bases from J, leaving 9 bases between. Germline loops: CDR1 SGHRS, CDR2 YFSETQ.